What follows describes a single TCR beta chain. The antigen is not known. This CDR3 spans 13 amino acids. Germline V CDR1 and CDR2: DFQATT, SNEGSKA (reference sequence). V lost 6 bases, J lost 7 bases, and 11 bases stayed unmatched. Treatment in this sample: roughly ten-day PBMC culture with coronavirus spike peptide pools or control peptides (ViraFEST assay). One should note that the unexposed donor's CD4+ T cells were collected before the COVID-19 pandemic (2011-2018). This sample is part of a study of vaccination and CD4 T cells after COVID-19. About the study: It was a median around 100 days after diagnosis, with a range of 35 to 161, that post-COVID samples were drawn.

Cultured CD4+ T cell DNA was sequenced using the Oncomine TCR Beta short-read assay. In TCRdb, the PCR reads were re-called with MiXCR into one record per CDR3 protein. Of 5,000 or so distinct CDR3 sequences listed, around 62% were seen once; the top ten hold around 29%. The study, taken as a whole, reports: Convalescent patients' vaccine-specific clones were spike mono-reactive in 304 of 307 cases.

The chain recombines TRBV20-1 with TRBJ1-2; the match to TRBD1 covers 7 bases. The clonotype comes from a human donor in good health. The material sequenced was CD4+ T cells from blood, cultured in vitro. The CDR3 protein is CSAVPGQLFGYTF. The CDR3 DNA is TGCAGTGCAGTCCCGGGACAGCTCTTTGGCTACACCTTC.